The 4 T cell receptor beta chains in this list originate from one sample, sequenced in a study of T cell responses to AZD1222 COVID-19 vaccine (dated by TCRdb to about 2021). The library was obtained by the immunoSEQ multiplex PCR assay. The table comes from immuneACCESS by way of TCRdb, which keeps in-frame sequences with V and J called. Part of the clones is missing from these tables; in studies checked, under half for an unresolved V gene and the rest for unknown reasons. The sample includes 100,000 to 150,000 clones, with around 92% observed a single time. The ten biggest clones cover 4% to 5% of the sample. Explained via the paper, the time point label denotes: baseline before first vaccination. The sample here was peripheral blood, taken on day 0 of AZD1222 vaccination. The receptors come from an adult in good health.

The V and J genes are TRBV27 and TRBJ1-6, with D possibly being TRBD1 (6 bases). The V end was cut by 2 bases, the J end by 7 bases, with 15 bases between. Germline CDR1 reads MNHEY; CDR2 reads SMNVEV (reference sequence). The length of the CDR3 is 16 residues. CDR3 bases: TGTGCCAGCAGTTTAAGGGCGGACAGCAAAAATTCACCCCTCCACTTT. This gives the protein CASSLRADSKNSPLHF.

As concerns this clone: The identical CDR3 is also encoded by other nucleotide sequences in the sample. The rearrangement links TRBV19 to TRBJ2-3; D is ambiguous. V lost 1 base to trimming and J lost 2 bases, with 4 bases between them. Germline-derived CDR1 and CDR2 are LNHDA and SQIVND (reference sequence). This CDR3 region has 13 residues. This CDR3 is CASSIANTDTQYF. The CDR3 nucleotides read TGTGCCAGTAGTATAGCCAACACAGATACGCAGTATTTT.

The V call is TRBV10-3, the J call TRBJ2-3; 8 bases are shared with TRBD2. Germline V gene data show CDR1 as ENHRY and CDR2 as SYGVKD. The V segment lost 6 bases and the J segment 2 bases; nucleotides outside the gene matches: 4. The CDR3 is 14 amino acids. The chain's CDR3 is CAIRLAEVTDTQYF. CDR3 nucleotides: TGTGCCATCAGACTAGCGGAGGTCACAGATACGCAGTATTTT.

The chain recombines TRBV18 with TRBJ1-1, with D possibly being TRBD1 (5 bases). V was clipped by 0 bases and J by 6 bases, with 11 bases between them. Germline CDR1 reads KGHSH; CDR2 reads LQKENI. CDR3 length equals 14 residues. CDR3 in DNA: TGTGCCAGCTCACCACCGGGGGGATTCGCTGAAGCTTTCTTT. This encodes CASSPPGGFAEAFF.